This TCR beta chain came from a study of technical replicates of blood from a handful of donors. V lost 3 bases and J lost 2, with 10 bases in between. Germline CDR1 and CDR2: MNHEY and SVGAGI. This CDR3 contains 14 residues. This table comes from immunoSEQ multiplex PCR, and its TCRdb copy is limited to in-frame clones, with some not included. This table has 76,000 or so clones, 90% to 95% appearing once. This TCR was recovered from a human donor in good health. Sequencing was performed on T cells isolated from PBMCs. The V gene is TRBV6-5, the J gene TRBJ1-1, with a possible D match to TRBD1 (5 bases). In DNA, the CDR3 is TGTGCCAGCAGTTATGTACAGGCTAACACTGAAGCTTTCTTT. Protein product: CASSYVQANTEAFF.